The 11 T cell receptor beta chains listed next were all sequenced from one sample in a study of shared clonotypes between healthy human individuals. The data were produced by immunoSEQ multiplex PCR, yet TCRdb's version contains in-frame clones alone and is incomplete. The sample holds millions of clones, 95% seen once. Sequenced: naive CD4+ T cells sorted from blood. Specified subset: CD45RA+ positively selected. All receptors derive from a man younger than 30 in good health.

The rearrangement joins TRBV11-3 to TRBJ2-7, with D maybe TRBD2 (5 bases). Germline CDR1 and CDR2: SGHNT and YENEEA. CDR3 length: 12 residues. Trimming shortened V by 2 bases and J by 6 bases, and 8 bases separated the two germline ends. CDR3 DNA: TGTGCCAGCAGCTTACGGGGTTTCGAGCAGTACTTC. It specifies CASSLRGFEQYF.

This clone showed up just once. The chain employs TRBV27 and TRBJ2-2; D may be TRBD2 (5 bases). V was pared by 6 bases and J by 5 bases, with 19 bases between. The germline V gene encodes CDR1 MNHEY and CDR2 SMNVEV (reference sequence). CDR3 length: 16 residues. This CDR3 reads CASRSREGAQTGELFF. CDR3 in DNA: TGTGCCAGCAGATCGCGTGAGGGAGCCCAAACCGGGGAGCTGTTTTTT.

This sequence joins TRBV30 and TRBJ2-1, with 16 bases matching TRBD2. The CDR3 length is 17 residues. V lost 1 base, J lost 4 bases, and 4 bases stayed unmatched. CDR1 is GTSNPN and CDR2 is SVGIG in the germline V gene (reference sequence). In nucleotides, the CDR3 is TGTGCCTGGAGTGCCGGGACTAGCGGGAGGGATTACAATGAGCAGTTCTTC. Its translation is CAWSAGTSGRDYNEQFF.

The genes are TRBV6-1 and TRBJ2-7; 9 bases line up with TRBD1. The V gene end was trimmed by 6 bases and the J gene end by 2 bases; junction bases not matched to a gene: 5. The CDR3 spans 14 residues. The V gene's germline CDR1 is MNHNS and CDR2 SASEGT. CDR3 protein: CASRTGQGTYEQYF. The DNA of the CDR3 is TGTGCCAGCAGGACGGGACAGGGAACCTACGAGCAGTACTTC.

On this clone: This sample also contains other DNA sequences that code for the same CDR3. V is TRBV5-1 and J is TRBJ1-2, with 12 bases that match TRBD1. V gave up 4 bases and J gave up 7 bases; unmatched junction bases: 5. The CDR3 covers 14 residues. Germline-derived CDR1 and CDR2 are SGHRS and YFSETQ. In DNA, the CDR3 is TGCGCCAGCAGCCTGGGACAGGGGGCGGGTGGCTACACCTTC. It encodes CASSLGQGAGGYTF.

This clone was detected only once. The same CDR3 can be traced to other DNA sequences in this sample. J is TRBJ1-5 and V is TRBV4-1, with no clear D. Germline V gene sequence: CDR1 MGHRA, CDR2 YSYEKL. Trimming removed 0 bases from V and 2 bases from J, with 8 bases in between. There are 15 residues in the CDR3. CDR3 bases: TGCGCCAGCAGCCAAGAGGGTGGAGGCAATCAGCCCCAGCATTTT. Translated: CASSQEGGGNQPQHF.

With respect to this clone: In the same sample, other DNA sequences code for this CDR3. The chain carries TRBV5-1 and TRBJ1-1; no clear D. V was shortened by 0 bases and J by 0 bases, with 6 bases between the two germline ends. This CDR3 region has 14 residues. Germline V gives CDR1 SGHRS, CDR2 YFSETQ. Here the CDR3 DNA reads TGCGCCAGCAGCTTGGTTGCTATGAACACTGAAGCTTTCTTT. Encoded protein: CASSLVAMNTEAFF.

The chain carries TRBV5-1 and TRBJ2-5; tentatively, D is TRBD1 (6 bases). The CDR3 consists of 13 residues. With 7 bases removed from V and 1 base from J, the gap between germline ends came to 11 bases. Germline V lookup: CDR1 SGHRS, CDR2 YFSETQ. CDR3 sequence: CASGVGGQETQYF. CDR3 coding DNA: TGCGCCAGCGGAGTAGGGGGCCAAGAGACCCAGTACTTC.

CDR3 residues: CAWSQGLKETQYF. The DNA of the CDR3 is TGTGCCTGGAGTCAAGGGCTAAAAGAGACCCAGTACTTC. The V and J genes are TRBV30 and TRBJ2-5; D gene ambiguous. V was shortened by 2 bases and J by 3 bases, with 10 bases between the two germline ends. CDR1 GTSNPN and CDR2 SVGIG come from the germline V gene (reference sequence). The CDR3 runs to 13 residues.

The V call is TRBV28, the J call TRBJ2-7; D call uncertain. This CDR3 region has 14 residues. Germline V CDR1 and CDR2: MDHEN, SYDVKM. V shed 2 bases and J shed 0 bases, with 8 bases lying between them. The CDR3 nucleotides read TGTGCCAGCAGTTTACAGCCTCCCTCCTACGAGCAGTACTTC. This codes for CASSLQPPSYEQYF. Using reference TRBV28 and TRBJ2-7 for the parts outside the CDR3, the full variable domain is DVKVTQSSRYLVKRTGEKVFLECVQDMDHENMFWYRQDPGLGLRLIYFSYDVKMKEKGDIPEGYSVSREKKERFSLILESASTNQTSMYLCASSLQPPSYEQYFGPGTRLTVT.

The table lists this clone with a count of one. The chain employs TRBV6-1 and TRBJ1-5, with a tentative D call TRBD1 (5 bases). The germline CDR1 and CDR2 sequences are MNHNS and SASEGT. The length of the CDR3 is 15 residues. Deletions cut 4 bases from V and 9 bases from J, with 19 bases between. CDR3 nucleotide sequence: TGTGCCAGCAGTGTGGGGGGGTCCTTAGGGACGCCCCAGCATTTT. Translated, it gives CASSVGGSLGTPQHF.